This T cell receptor (beta chain) comes out of a study of blood T cell repertoires in COVID-19 (dated by TCRdb to about 2020). The study in broad terms: Collaborator samples came from the United States, Italy and Spain and covered acute and convalescent phases of COVID-19. A de-identified subject ID, COVID-19 status, age in years and sex were almost always included in the sample metadata. The prospective study material was composed of cDNA or gDNA derived from T cells, B-cell-depleted T cells, or PBMCs. Where available, HLA class I and class II types were obtained from metadata supplied by the sample provider rather than from assay-based typing. The repertoires were released in a freely available public database intended as a resource for research on the immune response to SARS-CoV-2. Deeply sampled blood TCRbeta repertoires from subjects exposed to, actively infected with, or recovered from COVID-19 were included in the dataset. The samples were drawn from two sources: the first 160 participants of the ongoing ImmuneRACE study, and 1,000 to 1,500 subjects contributed by 6 global collaborators.

TCRbeta CDR3 regions were amplified from genomic DNA using the immunoSEQ Assay, a bias-controlled multiplex PCR. In the authors' own workflow: The number of nucleated cells in each sample was estimated from the amplification of reference gene primers within the assay. To quantify the absolute abundance of each unique TCRbeta CDR3 rearrangement, sequence reads were collapsed and filtered. Productive Simpson clonality was computed per sample as the square root of Simpson's diversity index over productive rearrangements. Entries here come from immuneACCESS through TCRdb and include only in-frame sequences with V and J called. Some clones fail to appear in such tables; in the studies checked, an unresolved V gene covers under half of the shortfall, and the cause of the remainder is unknown. That table furnishes V, J and clone size, whereas the DNA furnished D and trimming. The sample contains 180,000 or so clones, over 70% of them found a single time. The ten most abundant clones make up 13% of the sample.

In the prospective study, participants were roughly 18 to 100 years old, resided in 24 geographic areas of the United States, and were enrolled through a virtual design. To assign participants to cohorts, the prospective study relied on clinical history that participants themselves reported in a screening survey and a study questionnaire. For ImmuneRACE Cohort 3, a participant was defined as recovered based on two consecutive negative NP/OP PCR tests, clearance by a healthcare professional, or resolution of symptoms. Each participant in the prospective study had whole blood, serum and a nasopharyngeal or oropharyngeal swab collected by mobile phlebotomists. Over a roughly 2-month period, participants in the prospective study had the option of providing additional blood draws and questionnaires. Before DNA extraction, blood samples from the prospective study were shipped at room temperature or frozen.

This clone was observed a single time. No antigen is known for it. Nothing much larger sits one base from this clone, and base qualities are not available. Results the study describes overall, beyond this receptor: How much clinical and demographic metadata was included differed by source and by participant, and the metadata was provided uncurated.

The CDR3 has 14 amino acids, counting the end cysteine and phenylalanine. The sequence is cut down to CDR3 DNA, 42 bases in frame from base 1. Ends trimmed: V by 5 bases, J by 1 base; bases unmatched to a gene: 5. The germline V gene provides CDR1 MNHEY and CDR2 SVGAGI. Sample: PBMCs or T cells enriched from blood (not recorded which). The sequence joins TRBV6-5 to TRBJ2-7; 7 middle bases align to TRBD1. This TCR was recovered from a woman aged 60-70 years who had recovered from COVID-19. The DNA sequence is TGTGCCAGCAGTCACGGGACAGCGTCCTACGAGCAGTACTTC. Its coded protein is CASSHGTASYEQYF.